This T cell receptor (beta chain) was recovered during a study of blood T cells in healthy people across ages. Worth noting for this clonotype: The antigen is not known.

This CDR3 is built from 13 residues. The ends were cut back, 5 bases at V and 3 bases at J, with 10 bases in the middle. Germline V gene lookup returns CDR1 SGHVS and CDR2 FNYEAQ. A sample-barcoded 5' primer and a J-beta primer mix were used in a second PCR of roughly 6 to 11 cycles. TCRdb redid the calling of the 5' RACE reads with MiXCR, one entry per CDR3 protein. The table lists about 1,500,000 distinct CDR3 sequences, approximately 28% of them singletons. Study-wide findings and caveats: It was held that the diversity estimates obtained from one million T cells were underestimates. Naive CD4+ cell counts and diversity both ran higher in long-lived than in aged donors.

The genes are TRBV7-6 and TRBJ1-1, with D possibly TRBD1 on 6 matching bases. This clonotype originated in a woman in her thirties in good health. The sample taken for sequencing was blood. CDR3: CASSAGAYTEAFF. CDR3 coding DNA: TGTGCCAGCAGCGCAGGGGCCTACACTGAAGCTTTCTTT.